This TCR beta chain was identified in a study of T cell responses to AZD1222 COVID-19 vaccine. Study-wide results and limits: All repertoire sampling was performed exclusively after the peak T cell response. Epitopes outside B.1.351 and B.1.1.7 mutated regions reportedly drew nearly half of spike TCRs. There were mostly white British donors and more females than males, and clonal diversity was possibly underestimated.

A remark on this clone: The antigen remains undetermined.

The germline CDR1 and CDR2 sequences are SGHNT and YYREEE (reference sequence). Deletions cut 3 bases from V and 6 bases from J, with 22 bases between. The CDR3 runs to 17 residues. Measured with immunoSEQ multiplex PCR; TCRdb has only the in-frame clones, and not every one. The table has approximately 110,000 clones, about 90% seen once. The chain combines TRBV5-4 with TRBJ2-1, with D perhaps being TRBD1 or TRBD2 (6 bases each). The input for sequencing was peripheral blood, taken on day 0 of AZD1222 vaccination. The receptor was derived from an adult in good health. DNA of the CDR3: TGTGCCAGCAGCTCCCCTGTGGGGGGCCCGAAGGGCAATGAGCAGTTCTTC. It is translated as CASSSPVGGPKGNEQFF.